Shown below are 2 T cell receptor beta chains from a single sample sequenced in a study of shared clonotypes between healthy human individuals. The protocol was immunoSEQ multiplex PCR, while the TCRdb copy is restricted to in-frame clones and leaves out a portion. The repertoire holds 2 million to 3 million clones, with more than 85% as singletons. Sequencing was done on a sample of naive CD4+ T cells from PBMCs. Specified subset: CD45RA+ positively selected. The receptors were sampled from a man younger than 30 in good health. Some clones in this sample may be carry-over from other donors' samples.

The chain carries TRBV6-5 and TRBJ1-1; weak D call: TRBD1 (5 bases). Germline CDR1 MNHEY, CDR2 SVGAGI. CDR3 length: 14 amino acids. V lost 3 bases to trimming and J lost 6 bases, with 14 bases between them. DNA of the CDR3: TGTGCCAGCAGTTATGGGAGGGGCACGTCTGAAGCTTTCTTT. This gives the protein CASSYGRGTSEAFF.

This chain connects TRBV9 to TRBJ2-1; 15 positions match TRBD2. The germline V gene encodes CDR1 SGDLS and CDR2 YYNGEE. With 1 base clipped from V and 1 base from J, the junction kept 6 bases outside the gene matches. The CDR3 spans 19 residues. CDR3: CASSVRGLAGGRSYNEQFF. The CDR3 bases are TGTGCCAGCAGCGTAAGGGGACTAGCGGGAGGTAGATCCTACAATGAGCAGTTCTTC.